One sample yielded the 10 T cell receptor beta chains listed below, sequenced in a study of blood T cell repertoires in COVID-19 (TCRdb year 2020). Receptor amplification or capture employed the immunoSEQ multiplex PCR assay. TCRdb stores this immuneACCESS table with in-frame sequences only. Part of the clones is absent; in the studies checked, under half of the shortfall reflects unresolved V genes, and no reason is known for the rest. The sample yields around 40,000 clones; around 87% were counted once. Jointly, the top ten make up 24% of the sample. Sequenced material: peripheral blood. The receptors come from a man aged 50 to 59 with active or convalescent COVID-19.

The chain carries TRBV10-1 and TRBJ2-2; TRBD1 might be the D (6 bases). The V gene's germline CDR1 is WNHNN and CDR2 SYGVQD (reference sequence). Trimming removed 5 bases at V and 5 bases at J, with 9 bases between. This CDR3 has 13 amino acids. Written as DNA, the CDR3 is TGCGCCAGCAGTCGGACAGTTACCGGGGAGCTGTTTTTT. It codes for CASSRTVTGELFF.

The CDR3 region is CASSLGQGHNSPLHF. The DNA for the CDR3 is TGTGCCAGCAGCCTGGGACAGGGTCACAATTCACCCCTCCACTTT. The chain links TRBV5-6 to TRBJ1-6, with 9 bases matching TRBD1. Germline assignment: CDR1 SGHDT and CDR2 YYEEEE. With V trimmed by 4 bases and J by 7 bases, 6 bases remained unmatched. This CDR3 region has 15 residues.

V is TRBV18 and J is TRBJ1-5, with 12 bases identical to TRBD1. The CDR3 runs 15 residues. J gave up 7 bases and V 3 bases, and 4 bases lay outside the gene matches. CDR1 KGHSH and CDR2 LQKENI come from the germline V gene. The CDR3 DNA sequence: TGTGCCAGCTCACCGTCGGGACAGGGGGCCCAGCCCCAGCATTTT. This codes for CASSPSGQGAQPQHF. Combining the CDR3 with reference TRBV18 and TRBJ1-5 gives the whole variable domain NAGVMQNPRHLVRRRGQEARLRCSPMKGHSHVYWYRQLPEEGLKFMVYLQKENIIDESGMPKERFSAEFPKEGPSILRIQQVVRGDSAAYFCASSPSGQGAQPQHFGDGTRLSIL.

The V call is TRBV9, the J call TRBJ1-5; possible D gene TRBD1, 5 bases. Trimming took 7 bases from V and 5 from J, leaving 13 bases between them. Germline CDR1 SGDLS, CDR2 YYNGEE. CDR3 size: 13 residues. The CDR3 loop is CASSRGRDQPQHF. The CDR3 DNA follows: TGTGCCAGCTCTAGGGGAAGGGATCAGCCCCAGCATTTT.

This sequence joins TRBV28 and TRBJ2-7; 8 nucleotides line up with TRBD1. The CDR3 has 16 residues. The ends lost 4 bases at V and 0 bases at J; junction bases unmatched: 8. Germline V gene sequence: CDR1 MDHEN, CDR2 SYDVKM. The CDR3 bases are TGTGCCAGCAGTTCCCCGCCGGACAGGGTCTCCTACGAGCAGTACTTC. This gives the protein CASSSPPDRVSYEQYF.

V usage is TRBV5-4 and J usage is TRBJ2-3, with a weak D call TRBD2 (6 bases). The CDR3 sequence is 12 residues long. V lost 0 bases, J lost 13 bases, and 12 bases lay in between. Germline CDR1 is SGHNT and CDR2 is YYREEE (reference sequence). CDR3 amino acids: CASSLGHGTEYF. In DNA form, the CDR3 reads TGTGCCAGCAGCTTGGGCCACGGGACTGAGTATTTT.

The J gene is TRBJ2-3, the V gene TRBV30; D is perhaps TRBD1 (6 bases). V shed 0 bases and J shed 6 bases, with 22 bases lying between them. Germline lookup yields CDR1 GTSNPN and CDR2 SVGIG (reference sequence). The CDR3 is 17 residues long. CDR3 coding DNA: TGTGCCTGGAGTGTATCTATGGACAGCTATTGGTCGGATACGCAGTATTTT. It encodes CAWSVSMDSYWSDTQYF.

The chain couples TRBV5-8 to TRBJ2-7; D unclear. The germline CDR1 and CDR2 sequences are SGHTS and YDEGEE. V shed 0 bases and J shed 4 bases, with 8 bases lying between them. There are 13 residues in the CDR3. The CDR3 region is CASSLGQFYEQYV. CDR3 sequence (DNA): TGTGCCAGCAGCTTGGGCCAGTTTTACGAGCAGTACGTC.

This sequence joins TRBV5-1 and TRBJ1-2; D remains unclear. The CDR3 totals 14 residues. Trimming removed 1 base at V and 0 bases at J, with 7 bases between. Per germline, CDR1 SGHRS and CDR2 YFSETQ. The CDR3 loop reads CASSLTEANYGYTF. In DNA, the CDR3 is TGCGCCAGCAGCTTGACAGAAGCTAACTATGGCTACACCTTC.

This clone was seen once. The chain uses TRBV25-1 and TRBJ1-6, with a weak D call TRBD1 (5 bases). The V end was cut by 6 bases, the J end by 0 bases, with 12 bases between. CDR3 length: 16 residues. Germline V gene lookup returns CDR1 MGHDK and CDR2 SYGVNS. CDR3 sequence reads: CASSGGRSSYNSPLHF. CDR3 DNA sequence: TGTGCCAGCAGCGGGGGGAGGAGCTCCTATAATTCACCCCTCCACTTT.